This T cell receptor (beta chain) was found in a study of T cell responses to AZD1222 COVID-19 vaccine. Pooling of second doses given at about 4 or about 12 weeks was done. The data were produced by immunoSEQ multiplex PCR, yet TCRdb's version contains in-frame clones alone and is incomplete. The table lists approximately 100,000 clones, roughly 85% of them singletons. As for this clone: Its matching antigen is unknown.

Findings of the study overall: Recipients of two AZD1222 doses showed rising Spike-specific TCR breadth and depth. Donors in the cohort were predominantly white British and more often female, and clonal diversity was possibly underestimated.

The clonotype was recovered from an adult who received the AZD1222 COVID-19 vaccine. Source: peripheral blood, taken 28 days after the second AZD1222 dose.

This CDR3 is CASRADHSNQPQHF. The CDR3 bases are TGTGCCAGTAGGGCGGACCATAGCAATCAGCCCCAGCATTTT. V usage is TRBV19 and J usage is TRBJ1-5, with D unresolved. V lost 6 bases to trimming and J lost 0 bases, with 9 bases between them. This CDR3 is 14 amino acids long. Germline CDR1 LNHDA, CDR2 SQIVND (reference sequence).